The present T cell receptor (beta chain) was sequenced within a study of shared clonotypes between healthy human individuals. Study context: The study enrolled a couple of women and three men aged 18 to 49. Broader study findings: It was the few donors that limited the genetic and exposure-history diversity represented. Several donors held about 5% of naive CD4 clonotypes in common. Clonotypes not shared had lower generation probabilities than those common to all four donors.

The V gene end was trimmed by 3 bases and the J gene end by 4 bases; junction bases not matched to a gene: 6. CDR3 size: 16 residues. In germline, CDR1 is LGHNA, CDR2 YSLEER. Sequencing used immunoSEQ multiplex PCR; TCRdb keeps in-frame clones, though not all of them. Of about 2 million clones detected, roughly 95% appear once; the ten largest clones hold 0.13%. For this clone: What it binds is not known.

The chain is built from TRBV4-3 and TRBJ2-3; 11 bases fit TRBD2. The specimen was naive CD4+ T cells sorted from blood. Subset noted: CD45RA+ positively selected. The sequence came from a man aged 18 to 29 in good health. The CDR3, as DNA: TGCGCCAGCAGCCAGGGCCCGGGACTAGCGGCAGATACGCAGTATTTT. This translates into CASSQGPGLAADTQYF.